This T cell receptor beta chain was sequenced during a study of identifying expanded T cells in peripheral blood. The protocol was immunoSEQ multiplex PCR, while the TCRdb copy is restricted to in-frame clones and leaves out a portion. The sample includes 84,000 or so clones, 80% to 90% seen only once; the top ten take roughly 7.7%. V was shortened by 2 bases and J by 4 bases, with 14 bases between the two germline ends. From germline, CDR1 is MNHEY and CDR2 SVGAGI. The CDR3 runs to 15 residues. Specimen: blood. This chain links TRBV6-5 with TRBJ1-1; D is uncertain. The TCR originated in a person aged 18 to 70 in good health. CDR3: CASSYVHPRGTEAFF. In nucleotides, the CDR3 is TGTGCCAGCAGTTACGTCCACCCCCGGGGCACTGAAGCTTTCTTT.